This T cell receptor (beta chain) was sequenced during a study of identical twins. Broader study findings: Whereas memory repertoires showed no such difference, abundant cord blood beta clonotypes carried fewer insertions.

The CDR3 consists of 15 residues. Germline loops: CDR1 LGHNA, CDR2 YNFKEQ. V shed 1 base and J shed 2 bases, with 9 bases lying between them. This clonotype was observed at least ten times. Its matching antigen is unknown. One entry per CDR3 protein, called by TCRdb with MiXCR from the 5' RACE reads. The repertoire holds about 100,000 distinct CDR3 sequences, with about 6% as singletons. Sequences were obtained from memory T cells sorted from blood. The receptor was derived from a woman aged 45-59 years in good health. The chain employs TRBV4-2 and TRBJ1-5; D gene uncertain. The CDR3 region is CASSQGQDGNQPQHF. The DNA of the CDR3 is TGTGCCAGCAGCCAAGGGCAAGATGGCAATCAGCCCCAGCATTTT.